One and the same sample provided the 9 T cell receptor beta chains below, sequenced in a study of shared T cell receptors in the human thymus. Data came from immunoSEQ multiplex PCR; TCRdb stores just in-frame clones and leaves some out. The data contain roughly 550,000 clones, approximately 80% of them seen just once; the ten biggest clones take up approximately 0.013%. The sample was also reused in another study, on human thymus T cells.

The specimen sequenced was thymocytes. These receptors all stem from a boy under two years old with a congenital heart defect.

V and J are TRBV28 and TRBJ2-7, with TRBD1 matching over 10 bases. Germline values: CDR1 MDHEN, CDR2 SYDVKM. CDR3 length: 16 amino acids. The V gene end was trimmed by 8 bases and the J gene end by 4 bases; junction bases not matched to a gene: 14. The DNA of the CDR3 is TGTGCCAGCGAAATATCCTCAGACAGGGGGCTATACGAGCAGTACTTC. This encodes CASEISSDRGLYEQYF.

The CDR3 loop is CATSRDQTDRLNTEAFF. The CDR3 DNA reads TGTGCCACCAGCAGAGACCAAACTGACAGACTGAACACTGAAGCTTTCTTT. The chain couples TRBV15 to TRBJ1-1; perhaps TRBD1 as D (5 bases). From germline, CDR1 is LNHNV and CDR2 YYDKDF (reference sequence). This CDR3 is 17 amino acids long. Between the trimmed V and J ends, which lost 0 bases and 0 bases, there was a span of 14 bases.

This clone appeared a single time. This chain connects TRBV11-3 to TRBJ2-7; 9 bases fit TRBD2. Germline loops: CDR1 SGHNT, CDR2 YENEEA. The CDR3 sequence is 14 residues long. V trimming: 5 bases; J trimming: 5 bases; junction bases outside the gene matches: 7. The CDR3 region is CASSAGLALDEQYF. CDR3 nucleotide sequence: TGTGCCAGCAGCGCGGGACTAGCTTTGGACGAGCAGTACTTC.

V is TRBV28 and J is TRBJ2-1, with TRBD2 matching over 8 bases. This CDR3 comprises 14 residues. The trim removed 4 bases at V and 5 bases at J, leaving 4 bases unmatched. CDR1 and CDR2 from the germline V gene are MDHEN and SYDVKM. DNA of the CDR3: TGTGCCAGCAGTTCGGGAGGGATCCACAATGAGCAGTTCTTC. It encodes CASSSGGIHNEQFF.

The CDR3 DNA is TGTGCCAGCAGCCAAGATACGGGGTCGGCTTCCTACGAGCAGTACTTC. Protein product: CASSQDTGSASYEQYF. The genes are TRBV4-2 and TRBJ2-7, with a tentative D call TRBD2 (5 bases). This CDR3 contains 16 residues. Germline V gene data show CDR1 as LGHNA and CDR2 as YNFKEQ. V was cut by 0 bases and J by 1 base, with 13 bases left in between.

This clone was picked up one time. The chain combines TRBV11-3 with TRBJ2-7, with a tentative D call TRBD1 (6 bases). Trimming left V 1 base short and J 2 bases short, with 12 bases between. The germline CDR1 and CDR2 sequences are SGHNT and YENEEA. CDR3 length: 15 residues. CDR3: CASSLGVQGPYEQYF. The CDR3 DNA is TGTGCCAGCAGCTTAGGTGTACAGGGACCCTACGAGCAGTACTTC.

The CDR3, as DNA: TGTGCCAGCAGTTACGACCCAGGGGGAGACTATGGCTACACCTTC. Translation gives CASSYDPGGDYGYTF. V is TRBV6-5 and J is TRBJ1-2; 7 bases match TRBD1. V lost 2 bases and J lost 3; bases outside the gene matches: 6. CDR1 MNHEY and CDR2 SVGAGI come from the germline V gene. The CDR3 runs to 15 residues.

This rearrangement joins TRBV11-3 to TRBJ2-3; 9 nucleotides match TRBD1. The germline CDR1 and CDR2 sequences are SGHNT and YENEEA. V was pared by 2 bases and J by 4 bases, with 7 bases of the junction left unmatched. The CDR3 covers 16 residues. CDR3 nucleotide sequence: TGTGCCAGCAGCTTAAGGGGACAGGGACTTGCAGATACGCAGTATTTT. Translated: CASSLRGQGLADTQYF.

The gene calls are TRBV7-6 and TRBJ2-5, with D tentatively TRBD2 (6 bases). The CDR3 is made up of 18 amino acids. Per the germline V gene, CDR1 is SGHVS and CDR2 is FNYEAQ. V dropped 5 bases and J dropped 3 bases, with 25 bases sitting between them. The CDR3 is CASSRSQNVSGRKETQYF. CDR3 bases: TGTGCCAGCAGCCGATCGCAAAACGTTTCCGGGAGAAAAGAGACCCAGTACTTC.